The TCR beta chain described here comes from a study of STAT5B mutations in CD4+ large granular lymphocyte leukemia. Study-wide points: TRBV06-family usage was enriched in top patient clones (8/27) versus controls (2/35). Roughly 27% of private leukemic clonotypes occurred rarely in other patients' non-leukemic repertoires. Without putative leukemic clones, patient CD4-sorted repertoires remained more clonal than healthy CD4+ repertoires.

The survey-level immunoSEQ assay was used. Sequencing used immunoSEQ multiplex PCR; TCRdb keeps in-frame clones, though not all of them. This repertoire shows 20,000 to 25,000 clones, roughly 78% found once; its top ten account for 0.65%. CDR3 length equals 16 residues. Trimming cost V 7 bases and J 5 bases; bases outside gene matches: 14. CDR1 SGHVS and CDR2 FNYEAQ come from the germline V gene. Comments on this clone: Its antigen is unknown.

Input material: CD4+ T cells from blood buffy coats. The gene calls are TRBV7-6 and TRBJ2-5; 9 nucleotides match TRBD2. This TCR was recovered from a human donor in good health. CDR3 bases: TGTGCCAGCACTCGAGCCGGCGGGGGGGCCAGTGAGACCCAGTACTTC. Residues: CASTRAGGGASETQYF.